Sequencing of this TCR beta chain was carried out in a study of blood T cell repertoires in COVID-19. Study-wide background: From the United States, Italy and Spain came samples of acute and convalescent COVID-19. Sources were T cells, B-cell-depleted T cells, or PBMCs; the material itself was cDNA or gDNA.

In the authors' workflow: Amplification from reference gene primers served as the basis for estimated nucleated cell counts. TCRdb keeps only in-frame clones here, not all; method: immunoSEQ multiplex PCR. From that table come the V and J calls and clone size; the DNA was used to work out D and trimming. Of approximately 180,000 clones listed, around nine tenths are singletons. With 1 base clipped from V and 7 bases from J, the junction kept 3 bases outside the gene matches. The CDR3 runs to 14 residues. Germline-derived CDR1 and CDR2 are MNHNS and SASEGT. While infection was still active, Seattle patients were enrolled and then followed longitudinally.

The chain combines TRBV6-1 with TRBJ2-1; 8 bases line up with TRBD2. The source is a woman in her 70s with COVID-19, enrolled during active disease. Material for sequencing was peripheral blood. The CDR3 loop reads CASSEGAGVNEQFF. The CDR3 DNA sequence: TGTGCCAGCAGTGAAGGAGCGGGAGTGAATGAGCAGTTCTTC.